This T cell receptor (beta chain) was sequenced during a study of identical twins. In TCRdb, the 5' RACE reads were re-called with MiXCR into one record per CDR3 protein. This sample has 200,000 to 250,000 distinct CDR3 sequences, with approximately 10% found just once. This receptor was taken from a man aged 50 to 60 in good health. Sequencing was carried out using memory T cells sorted from blood.

The CDR3, as DNA: TGTGCCAGCAGCCATCTACCGGGACTAGCGGGGGGCCGCACAGATACGCAGTATTTT. Its translation is CASSHLPGLAGGRTDTQYF. The V call is TRBV14, the J call TRBJ2-3, with TRBD2 identical over 15 bases. Trimming cost V 3 bases and J 1 base; bases outside gene matches: 8. Germline loops: CDR1 SGHDN, CDR2 FVKESK. The CDR3 totals 19 residues.